Sequencing of this T cell receptor beta chain was carried out in a study of TIL therapy for anti-PD-1-resistant metastatic lung cancer (dated by TCRdb to the early 2020s). Regarding the complete study: Tumors were harvested before any PD-1/PD-L1 blockade; patients then received nivolumab, and those progressing received lymphodepletion, expanded TIL infusion and IL-2. Enrolled patients had a median age of almost 55 years (range roughly 38-75) and a median tumor PD-L1 proportion score of under 7%. Most of the cohort had lung adenocarcinoma, four tumors were EGFR-mutant and two were ALK-rearranged, and half of the patients were current or former smokers. Across the cohort, whole-exome sequencing showed a median non-synonymous tumor mutation burden of about 1.6 mutations per megabase. Clonotypes were tracked across tumor, expanded TIL product and serial blood samples by T cell receptor beta sequencing of tumor and peripheral blood. Results the study describes overall, beyond this receptor: The study protocol defined all tumor marker inferences as exploratory. Infused TIL clonotypes partially replaced the baseline peripheral repertoire then decayed over months, with no apparent association between persistence and response. The cohort was highly selected, including more treatment-naive, never-smoker and oncogene-addicted patients than is typical, which limits generalizability.

As concerns this clone: Its specific antigen is unknown. No much larger clone is present one base from it, and per-base qualities are unavailable.

What the time point label conveys for this sample: pre-treatment sample, taken before nivolumab and TIL therapy. Between late 2017 and 2020, a dual-center phase I trial enrolled adults who had stage 4 NSCLC. Samples were obtained from a single-arm, open-label phase I trial in which tumor-infiltrating lymphocyte therapy with nivolumab was evaluated in advanced non-small cell lung cancer. Blood mononuclear cells from EDTA tubes were separated on a Ficoll gradient and snap-frozen as pellets, and DNA was extracted from the cells using a Qiagen mini-prep kit. The immunoSEQ v3 hsTCRB kit was used to amplify TCR beta CDR3 regions from genomic DNA through bias-controlled multiplex PCR. TCR libraries were sequenced on an Illumina NextSeq 500 to 2 million to 2.5 million read pairs for survey level or roughly 5-6.5 million for deep level. As for the original processing: Clonality was reported by immunoSEQ Analyzer software, which also assigned V, D and J genes and filtered out non-productive sequences. Repertoires were compared by productive Simpson clonality and by the Morisita overlap index of productive TRB rearrangements between infused TIL and blood. For each clone in blood, the absolute clonotype count was estimated by multiplying the lymphocyte count by the CD3+ fraction and by the clone's productive frequency. TCRdb re-hosts the immuneACCESS table, in-frame sequences only. Its copies lack some clones; in the studies checked, an unresolved V gene accounts for under half of them, and the cause for the rest is not known. V and J calls plus clone size are reproduced from that table; the DNA served to infer D and trimming. This sample holds 40,000 to 60,000 clones; roughly 85% were observed only once. The biggest ten clones account for about 5% of the sample.

At the junction V is shortened by 2 bases and J by 8 bases, with 12 bases in between. The germline V gene supplies CDR1 SNHLY and CDR2 FYNNEI. The CDR3 goes from the cysteine to the phenylalanine over 13 residues. The kept DNA is CDR3 alone, 39 bases in frame from the first base. Recombination connected TRBV2 to TRBJ1-1, with the D gene not clear enough to name. The clonotype originates from a woman aged 30 to 85 with non-small cell lung cancer. Sequencing used blood, obtained at baseline. CDR3 protein: CASSETELPEAFF. The bases read TGTGCCAGCAGTGAAACGGAATTGCCCGAAGCTTTCTTT.